This T cell receptor beta chain was sequenced for a study of cytomegalovirus exposure and HLA in healthy donors. 13 Jbeta primers and 60 Vbeta primers were used for the PCR. TCRdb keeps only in-frame clones here, not all; method: immunoSEQ multiplex PCR. The sample includes about 94,000 clones, approximately 80% of them seen just once. This TCR came from a human donor in good health. The material sequenced was PBMCs.

CDR3 in DNA: TGTGCCAGCTCCCCGGGACTAGTTTCCTACGAGCAGTACTTC. Protein: CASSPGLVSYEQYF. The V call is TRBV27, the J call TRBJ2-7; 8 bases are a match to TRBD2. Germline trimming cut 8 bases from V and 1 base from J; bases unmatched to any gene: 7. Germline CDR1 reads MNHEY; CDR2 reads SMNVEV (reference sequence). CDR3 length: 14 amino acids.